The 11 T cell receptor beta chains reported below all come from one sample, sequenced in a study of blood T cell repertoires in COVID-19 (dated by TCRdb to about 2020). Libraries were prepared through the immunoSEQ multiplex PCR assay. TCRdb retrieved this table from immuneACCESS and kept in-frame rearrangements only. Not all clones are present; in checked studies, unresolved V genes account for under half, and no reason is known for the remainder. In this sample the table shows some 320,000 clones, 65% to 90% of which occur a single time. Around 7.2% of the sample rests with the top ten. Material: peripheral blood. The receptor set was obtained from a human donor in a cohort sampled during active COVID-19.

The chain has TRBV10-2 and TRBJ1-5, with D maybe TRBD1 (6 bases). Between the trimmed V and J ends, which lost 0 bases and 1 base, there was a span of 16 bases. CDR3 size: 18 residues. Germline V gives CDR1 WSHSY, CDR2 SAAADI. The CDR3 spells CASSESTGRGLSNQPQHF. The CDR3 bases are TGCGCCAGCAGTGAGTCGACGGGGAGGGGGTTGAGCAATCAGCCCCAGCATTTT.

This chain joins TRBV6-5 and TRBJ2-7; D is possibly TRBD1 (5 bases). CDR3 size: 14 residues. Germline assignment: CDR1 MNHEY and CDR2 SVGAGI. The V end lost 6 bases, the J end lost 5 bases, and 17 bases lay between the germline ends. CDR3 nucleotide sequence: TGTGCCAGCAGCGACCGGGCAGGGTCAGACGAGCAGTACTTC. Amino acids: CASSDRAGSDEQYF.

This clone was observed a few times. The J gene is TRBJ1-1, the V gene TRBV30, with D uncertain. With 1 base removed from V and 8 bases from J, the gap between germline ends came to 8 bases. The CDR3 is 11 amino acids. The germline gives CDR1 GTSNPN, CDR2 SVGIG (reference sequence). For the CDR3, the DNA is TGTGCCTGGAGTGAGAAACAGGAAGCTTTCTTT. Translated, it gives CAWSEKQEAFF.

The rearrangement joins TRBV12-3 or TRBV12-4 to TRBJ1-6, with 7 bases aligning to TRBD1. This CDR3 has 13 residues. V gave up 7 bases and J gave up 15 bases; unmatched junction bases: 12. The CDR3: CASIRRQGGLLHF. The DNA of the CDR3 is TGTGCCAGCATCCGGAGGCAGGGGGGACTCCTCCACTTT.

V is TRBV3-1 (or the pseudogene TRBV3-2) and J is TRBJ2-1; 14 nucleotides match TRBD2. Germline V gene lookup returns CDR1 LGHDT and CDR2 YNNKEL (reference sequence). The trim removed 4 bases at V and 9 bases at J, leaving 8 bases unmatched. This CDR3 is built from 16 residues. As DNA, the CDR3 is TGTGCCAGCAGCCTTCGACTAGCGGGGGGGTATAGTGAGCAGTTCTTC. Protein product: CASSLRLAGGYSEQFF.

This clone has just one count. CDR3 region: CASSGTGKETQYF. For the CDR3, the DNA is TGTGCCAGCAGCGGGACAGGGAAAGAGACCCAGTACTTC. This chain joins TRBV2 and TRBJ2-5; 9 nucleotides align to TRBD1. The length of the CDR3 is 13 residues. Per the germline V gene, CDR1 is SNHLY and CDR2 is FYNNEI. V lost 6 bases, J lost 3 bases, and 2 bases stayed unmatched.

The genes are TRBV4-1 and TRBJ2-6, with 7 bases that match TRBD1. CDR1 MGHRA and CDR2 YSYEKL come from the germline V gene. Unmatched junction bases numbered 3, after V lost 0 bases and J lost 4 bases. The CDR3 totals 16 residues. CDR3: CASSQDEGAGANVLTF. The CDR3 DNA follows: TGCGCCAGCAGCCAAGACGAGGGGGCCGGGGCCAACGTCCTGACTTTC.

This chain links TRBV19 with TRBJ2-7; 9 nucleotides match TRBD1. The junction had 5 bases not matched to a gene; V was cut back by 2 bases and J by 3 bases. The V gene's germline CDR1 is LNHDA and CDR2 SQIVND (reference sequence). The CDR3 is 15 residues long. CDR3: CASSIMTGGNYEQYF. The CDR3 bases are TGTGCCAGTAGTATAATGACAGGGGGTAACTACGAGCAGTACTTC.

The chain uses TRBV7-2 and TRBJ1-3; D is undetermined. V lost 4 bases and J lost 4, with 11 bases in between. The CDR3 is made up of 14 amino acids. The germline V gene encodes CDR1 SGHTA and CDR2 FQGNSA. CDR3 nucleotide sequence: TGTGCCAGCAGCTCCCCGGGGTCAGGAAACACCATATATTTT. Translated: CASSSPGSGNTIYF.

CDR3 nucleotide sequence: TGTGCCAGCAGCTTAGTCATAGCCACCTACGAGCAGTACTTC. Its translation: CASSLVIATYEQYF. The chain joins TRBV7-8 to TRBJ2-7; no clear D gene. Trimming took off 1 base at V and 2 bases at J, with 9 bases between the two ends. The CDR3 has 14 residues. Germline CDR1 reads SGHVS; CDR2 reads FQNEAQ.

V gene TRBV29-1 combines with J gene TRBJ2-3, with 8 nucleotides matching TRBD2. This CDR3 is 14 amino acids long. Germline CDR1 is SQVTM and CDR2 is ANQGSEA. Trimming cost V 1 base and J 3 bases; bases outside gene matches: 3. CDR3 sequence (DNA): TGCAGCGTTGAAGCGGGGGGGCGGACAGATACGCAGTATTTT. Its translation is CSVEAGGRTDTQYF.